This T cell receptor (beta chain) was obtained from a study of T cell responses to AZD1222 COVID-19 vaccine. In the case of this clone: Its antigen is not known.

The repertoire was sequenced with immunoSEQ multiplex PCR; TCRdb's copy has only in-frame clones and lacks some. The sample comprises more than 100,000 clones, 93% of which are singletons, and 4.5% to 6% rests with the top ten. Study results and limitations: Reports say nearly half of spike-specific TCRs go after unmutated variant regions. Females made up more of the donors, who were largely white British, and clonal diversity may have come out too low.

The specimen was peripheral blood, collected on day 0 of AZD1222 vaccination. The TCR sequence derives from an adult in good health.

The DNA of the CDR3 is TGTGCCACCAGCAGGGACCTGGACAGGGGTCCTGGCTACACCTTC. Protein: CATSRDLDRGPGYTF. The chain combines TRBV15 with TRBJ1-2; 9 nucleotides match TRBD1. After removal of 3 bases from V and 7 bases from J, the junction contained 9 bases not matched to a gene. Germline CDR1 is LNHNV and CDR2 is YYDKDF (reference sequence). The CDR3 is made up of 15 amino acids.